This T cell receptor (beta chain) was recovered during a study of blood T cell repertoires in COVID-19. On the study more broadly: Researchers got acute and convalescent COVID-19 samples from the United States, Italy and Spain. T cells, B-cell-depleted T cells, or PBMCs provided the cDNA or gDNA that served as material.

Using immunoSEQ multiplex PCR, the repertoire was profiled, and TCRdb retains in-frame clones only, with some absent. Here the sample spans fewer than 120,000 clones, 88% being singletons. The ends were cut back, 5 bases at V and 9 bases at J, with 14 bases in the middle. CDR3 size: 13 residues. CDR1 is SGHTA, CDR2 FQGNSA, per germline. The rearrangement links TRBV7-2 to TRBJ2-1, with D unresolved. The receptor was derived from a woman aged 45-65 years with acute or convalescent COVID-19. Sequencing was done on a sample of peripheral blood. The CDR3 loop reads CASSPYLVPEQFF. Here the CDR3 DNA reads TGTGCCAGCAGCCCATATCTAGTCCCTGAGCAGTTCTTC.